The present entry profiles one T cell receptor beta chain with its context. The antigen remains unidentified. The CDR3 consists of 14 residues. Germline V gives CDR1 MNHEY, CDR2 SVGAGI. With 8 bases removed from V and 1 base from J, the gap between germline ends came to 14 bases. 13 Jbeta primers and 60 Vbeta primers were used for the PCR. Measured with immunoSEQ multiplex PCR; TCRdb has only the in-frame clones, and not every one. This sample's table has about 200,000 clones. The source of the sample is a study of cytomegalovirus exposure and HLA in healthy donors. Study information: Samples from HLA-typed donors yielded around 85 million unique TCRs in an early data release.

Study-wide findings and caveats: Later genetic work tied a missense DCLRE1C variant to beta-chain V and J trimming. Earlier results showed most TCR beta V segments being productive about 87% or about 30% of the time. A later analysis linked some 17,000 TCR beta sequences to HLA alleles at 0.05 false discovery rate.

Sequencing was done on a sample of PBMCs. This receptor was obtained from a man under 40 in good health and CMV-seronegative. V usage is TRBV6-5 and J usage is TRBJ1-1; D gene uncertain. CDR3 loop: CASGFRRANTEAFF. The CDR3 DNA is TGTGCCAGCGGATTCAGGCGGGCGAACACTGAAGCTTTCTTT.